The rows below give T cell receptor beta chains drawn from one sample of a study of blood T cell repertoires in COVID-19. Profiled with immunoSEQ multiplex PCR; TCRdb holds only in-frame clones, not every one. In the table there are 39,000 or so clones, roughly 92% of which are singletons. Sequencing was carried out using peripheral blood. These receptors all stem from a middle-aged man with active COVID-19. Both conserved end residues are part of each CDR3. The D gene is left open where the match is weak. Some rows have no size entry. The others give once, few or many, or a class for an expanded clone.

CDR3aa,CDR3nt,j_gene,d_gene,v_gene,len,abundance
CASTERLSSYEQYF,TGTGCCAGCACGGAGCGGTTGAGCTCCTACGAGCAGTACTTC,TRBJ2-7,NA,TRBV27,14,once
CASSFDSDHLGITEAFF,TGTGCCAGCAGCTTTGACAGTGACCATTTAGGGATCACTGAAGCTTTCTTT,TRBJ1-1,NA,TRBV5-4,17,NA
CASSSGLTSYEQYF,TGCGCCAGCAGCTCCGGACTTACTTCCTACGAGCAGTACTTC,TRBJ2-7,NA,TRBV5-1,14,once
CASSLDGVNQPQHF,TGTGCCAGCAGCTTAGATGGAGTAAATCAGCCCCAGCATTTT,TRBJ1-5,NA,TRBV7-8,14,NA
CASSRQLLDGYTF,TGTGCCAGCAGCCGACAGTTGCTGGATGGCTACACCTTC,TRBJ1-2,NA,TRBV7-9,13,NA
CASSQDKVESAFF,TGTGCCAGCAGCCAAGATAAGGTGGAGTCAGCTTTCTTT,TRBJ1-1,NA,TRBV3-1/TRBV3-2,13,once
CASGLDRGVSTF,TGTGCTAGTGGTTTGGACAGGGGCGTGAGCACCTTC,TRBJ1-2,TRBD1,TRBV12-5,12,NA
CASRQAGGSPEQFF,TGTGCCAGCAGGCAAGCGGGGGGGAGCCCTGAGCAGTTCTTC,TRBJ2-1,TRBD2,TRBV4-2,14,few
CASSTGQRETQYF,TGTGCCAGCAGCACGGGACAAAGAGAGACCCAGTACTTC,TRBJ2-5,NA,TRBV7-3,13,once
CASGLGLYTGELFF,TGTGCTAGTGGGTTGGGACTTTACACCGGGGAGCTGTTTTTT,TRBJ2-2,NA,TRBV12-5,14,once
CASSFAQGTDTQYF,TGTGCCAGCAGCTTTGCACAGGGCACAGATACGCAGTATTTT,TRBJ2-3,NA,TRBV7-2,14,NA
CASRGTGVTGNTIYF,TGTGCCAGCAGGGGGACAGGGGTTACTGGAAACACCATATATTTT,TRBJ1-3,TRBD1,TRBV6-6,15,NA
CAISEAYLVSGNTIYF,TGTGCCATCAGTGAGGCCTACCTAGTCTCTGGAAACACCATATATTTT,TRBJ1-3,NA,TRBV10-3,16,medium-sized
CASSTQGAYEQYF,TGTGCCAGCAGTACCCAGGGGGCCTACGAGCAGTACTTC,TRBJ2-7,TRBD1,TRBV7-2,13,NA
CAISEWATTLYNEQFF,TGTGCCATCAGTGAGTGGGCGACTACCTTGTACAATGAGCAGTTCTTC,TRBJ2-1,NA,TRBV10-3,16,NA